These T cell receptor beta chains were read from a single sample in a study of Ad26.COV2.S vaccination and SARS-CoV-2 variants. Produced via immunoSEQ multiplex PCR; TCRdb's table is partial and in-frame only. The data show a few hundred thousand clones, roughly 91% seen once. Sequencing was performed on peripheral blood, taken in a trial of Ad26.COV2.S vaccine versus placebo. These TCRs come from a person between 18 and 59 years old who received the Ad26.COV2.S COVID-19 vaccine or a placebo. Each CDR3 is given with its conserved first and last residue. The D gene is left open where the match is weak. Not all rows give a size; the values are once, few, many and, for expanded clones, a class.

v_gene	abundance	j_gene	d_gene	CDR3nt	CDR3aa
TRBV15	-	TRBJ1-5	-	TGTGCCCCAATGGGGGAAGATCAGCCCCAGCATTTT	CAPMGEDQPQHF
TRBV29-1	few	TRBJ2-2	TRBD1	TGCAGCGCGGGACAGGGGAACGGGGAGCTGTTTTTT	CSAGQGNGELFF
TRBV28	-	TRBJ2-7	TRBD1	TGTGCCAGCAGTTTGGCGCAGGGGGAGCCCGAGCAGTACTTC	CASSLAQGEPEQYF
TRBV7-8	-	TRBJ2-3	TRBD2	TGTGCCAGCAGCTTAGAAGCGGGGACCTCCTCAGATACGCAGTATTTT	CASSLEAGTSSDTQYF
TRBV18	-	TRBJ2-2	TRBD1	TGTGCCAGCTCAGCGGGACAGGGGAACACCGGGGAGCTGTTTTTT	CASSAGQGNTGELFF
TRBV11-2	-	TRBJ2-3	TRBD2	TGTGCCAGCAGCTTAGGGGAGCGGGAGTCAGATACGCAGTATTTT	CASSLGERESDTQYF
TRBV5-6	-	TRBJ2-3	-	TGTGCCAGCAGCTTGCTAATCGGTAGGGCCAGCACAGATACGCAGTATTTT	CASSLLIGRASTDTQYF
TRBV10-3	once	TRBJ2-3	TRBD2	TGTGCCATCAGTGAGTTCGCGGGAGGGGGGACAGATACGCAGTATTTT	CAISEFAGGGTDTQYF
TRBV6-2/TRBV6-3	-	TRBJ1-6	-	TGTGCCAGCAGTTACTCGCCAGGACAGAATTCACCCCTCCACTTT	CASSYSPGQNSPLHF
TRBV29-1	-	TRBJ2-7	-	TGCAGCGTTAGACAGGATGGGAGCTCCTACGAGCAGTACTTC	CSVRQDGSSYEQYF
TRBV2	once	TRBJ1-5	-	TGTGCCAGCAGAGATAATCAGCCCCAGCATTTT	CASRDNQPQHF
TRBV28	-	TRBJ1-5	-	TGTGCCAGCAGTGTCGGACATGTCAGCAATCAGCCCCAGCATTTT	CASSVGHVSNQPQHF
TRBV28	-	TRBJ2-2	-	-	CASSFLAAPGGELFF
TRBV19	-	TRBJ2-6	-	TGTGCCAGTAGCTGGAGCTCTGGGGCCAACGTCCTGACTTTC	CASSWSSGANVLTF
TRBV25-1	once	TRBJ1-5	-	TGTGCCAGCAGTGTGGGGGAGGCCTTGCCCCAGCATTTT	CASSVGEALPQHF
TRBV4-1	few	TRBJ1-3	TRBD1	TGCGCCAGCAGCCAAAACCCGACAGGGGGCTCTGGAAACACCATATATTTT	CASSQNPTGGSGNTIYF
TRBV5-1	-	TRBJ1-1	-	TGCGCCAGCAGATACAGGGACCCAGGGACTGAAGCTTTCTTT	CASRYRDPGTEAFF
TRBV3-1/TRBV3-2	once	TRBJ2-7	TRBD1	TGTGCCAGCAGCCAAGCGGGACAGGGGTTGGCCGAGCAGTACTTC	CASSQAGQGLAEQYF
TRBV12-3/TRBV12-4	-	TRBJ2-3	TRBD2	TGTGCCAGCGGCGGGGGAGGCACAGATACGCAGTATTTT	CASGGGGTDTQYF
TRBV6-2/TRBV6-3	-	TRBJ2-3	TRBD2	TGTGCCAGCAGTAACCGCGATGCGGGAGGGCCCACAGATACGCAGTATTTT	CASSNRDAGGPTDTQYF
TRBV29-1	-	TRBJ2-7	TRBD2	TGCAGCGTTGAATTTAATCCGGGACTAGCGGGGACCTACGAGCAGTACTTC	CSVEFNPGLAGTYEQYF
TRBV9	-	TRBJ2-1	TRBD2	TGTGCCAGCAGCGTGGGGACTAGCGGGAGGAGCTCCTACAATGAGCAGTTCTTC	CASSVGTSGRSSYNEQFF
TRBV2	-	TRBJ2-7	TRBD1	TGTGCCAGCAGTGAGGACAGGGGGCAGGGACTCAACTACGAGCAGTACTTC	CASSEDRGQGLNYEQYF
TRBV10-3	-	TRBJ2-7	TRBD1	TGTGCCATCAGTTTTAAGACAGGGGGCGGGTACGAGCAGTACTTC	CAISFKTGGGYEQYF
TRBV4-1	-	TRBJ2-1	-	TGCGCCAGCAGCCAAGGACTGTACAATGAGCAGTTCTTC	CASSQGLYNEQFF